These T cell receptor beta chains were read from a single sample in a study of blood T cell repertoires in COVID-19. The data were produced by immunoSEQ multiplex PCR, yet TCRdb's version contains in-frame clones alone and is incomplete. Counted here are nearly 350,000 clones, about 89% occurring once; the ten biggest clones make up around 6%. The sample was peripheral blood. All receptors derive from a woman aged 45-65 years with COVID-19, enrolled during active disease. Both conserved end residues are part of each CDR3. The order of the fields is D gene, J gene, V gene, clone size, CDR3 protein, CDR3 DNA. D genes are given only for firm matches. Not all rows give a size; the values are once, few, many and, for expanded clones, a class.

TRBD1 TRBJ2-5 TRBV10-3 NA CAIRAGTEETQYF TGTGCCATCAGAGCCGGGACAGAAGAGACCCAGTACTTC
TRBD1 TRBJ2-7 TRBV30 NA CAWSRTGSSYEQYF TGTGCCTGGAGTCGGACAGGGAGCTCCTACGAGCAGTACTTC
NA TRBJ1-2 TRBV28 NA CASEEVGGYTF TGTGCCAGCGAAGAGGTTGGGGGCTACACCTTC
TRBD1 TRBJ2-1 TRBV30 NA CASTPDRDHYNEQFF TGTGCCTCGACCCCCGACAGGGACCACTACAATGAGCAGTTCTTC
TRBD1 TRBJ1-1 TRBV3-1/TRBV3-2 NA CASSLGTVNTEAFF TGTGCCAGCAGCCTTGGGACAGTGAACACTGAAGCTTTCTTT
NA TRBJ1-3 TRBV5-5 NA CASSLHISSGNTIYF TGTGCCAGCAGCTTGCACATATCCTCTGGAAACACCATATATTTT
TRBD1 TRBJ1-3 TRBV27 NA CASSLYRGSGSGNTIYF TGTGCCAGCAGTTTATACAGGGGAAGTGGCTCTGGAAACACCATATATTTT
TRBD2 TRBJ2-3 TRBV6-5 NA CASLLSGAGADTQYF TGTGCCAGCCTCTTAAGCGGGGCGGGAGCCGATACGCAGTATTTT
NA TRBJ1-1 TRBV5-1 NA CATNPGGIMNTEAFF TGCGCCACCAATCCAGGAGGCATCATGAACACTGAAGCTTTCTTT
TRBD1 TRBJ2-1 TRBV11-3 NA CASSIGQGYNEQFF TGTGCCAGCAGCATCGGACAGGGCTACAATGAGCAGTTCTTC
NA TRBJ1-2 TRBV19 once CASSSLSGNYGYTF TGTGCCAGTAGTTCCCTTTCCGGGAACTATGGCTACACCTTC
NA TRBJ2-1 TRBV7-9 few CASSLGAGSSYNEQFF TGTGCCAGCAGCTTAGGGGCGGGGAGCTCCTACAATGAGCAGTTCTTC
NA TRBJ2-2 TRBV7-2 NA CASSLANRLRGTGELFF TGTGCCAGCAGCTTAGCGAACAGGTTGAGGGGGACCGGGGAGCTGTTTTTT
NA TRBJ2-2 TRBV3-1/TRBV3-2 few CASSSGSSVGELFF TGTGCCAGCAGTTCCGGGTCGTCGGTTGGGGAGCTGTTTTTT
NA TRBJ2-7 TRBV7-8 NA CASSLSTGLGYF TGTGCCAGCAGCTTATCGACGGGACTTGGGTACTTC
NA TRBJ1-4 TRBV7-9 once CASSLAGTTNEKLFF TGTGCCAGCAGCTTGGCAGGAACCACTAATGAAAAACTGTTTTTT
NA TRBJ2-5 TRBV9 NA CASSATQGGTTQYF TGTGCCAGCAGCGCCACACAGGGGGGGACGACCCAGTACTTC
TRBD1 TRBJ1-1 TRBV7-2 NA CASSSMGQGRSTEAFF TGTGCCAGCAGCTCCATGGGACAGGGTCGGTCAACTGAAGCTTTCTTT
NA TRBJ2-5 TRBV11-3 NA CASSLRDKEETQYF TGTGCCAGCAGCTTGAGGGACAAAGAAGAGACCCAGTACTTC
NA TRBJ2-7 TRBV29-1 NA CSVQGSPYEQYF TGCAGCGTACAGGGATCCCCCTACGAGCAGTACTTC
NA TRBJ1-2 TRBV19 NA CASSTGQYGYTF TGTGCCAGTAGTACCGGACAGTATGGCTACACCTTC
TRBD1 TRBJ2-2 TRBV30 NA CASRQGNTGELFF TGTGCCTCCCGACAGGGGAACACCGGGGAGCTGTTTTTT
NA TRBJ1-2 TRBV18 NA CASSEQGVGYGYTF TGTGCCAGCTCAGAACAGGGTGTAGGCTATGGCTACACCTTC
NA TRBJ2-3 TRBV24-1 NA CATSSLSGNTDTQYF TGTGCCACCTCGTCCCTTAGCGGAAACACAGATACGCAGTATTTT
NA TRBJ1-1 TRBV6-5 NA CASGLGLEAFF TGTGCCAGCGGATTGGGACTCGAAGCTTTCTTT
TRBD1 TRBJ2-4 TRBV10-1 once CASSESYKGQIKNIQYF TGCGCCAGCAGTGAGTCTTATAAGGGACAGATCAAAAACATTCAGTACTTC
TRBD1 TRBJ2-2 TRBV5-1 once CASSLGQGASSTGELFF TGCGCCAGCAGCTTGGGCCAGGGGGCGAGTTCTACCGGGGAGCTGTTTTTT
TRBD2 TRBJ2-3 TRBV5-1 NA CASSLYGTTTDTQYF TGCGCCAGCAGCTTGTATGGGACTACTACAGATACGCAGTATTTT
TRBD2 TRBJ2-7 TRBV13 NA CASSLGYSGRANEQYF TGTGCCAGCAGCTTAGGTTATAGCGGGAGGGCCAACGAGCAGTACTTC
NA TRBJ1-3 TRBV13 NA CASSLVSGRWSAGNTIYF TGTGCCAGCAGCTTAGTTTCGGGGAGGTGGTCCGCTGGAAACACCATATATTTT
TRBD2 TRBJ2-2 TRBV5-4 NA CASRSIGLAGGNTGELFF TGTGCCAGCAGGTCTATAGGGCTAGCGGGAGGAAACACCGGGGAGCTGTTTTTT
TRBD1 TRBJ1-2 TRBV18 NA CASSPDRGIADYGYTF TGTGCCAGCTCACCGGACAGGGGCATAGCAGACTATGGCTACACCTTC
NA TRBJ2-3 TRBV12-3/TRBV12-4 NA CASSRTLETQYF TGTGCCAGCAGCCGGACATTGGAGACGCAGTATTTT
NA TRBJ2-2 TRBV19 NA CASSPMGGGELFF TGTGCCAGTAGTCCAATGGGGGGCGGGGAGCTGTTTTTT
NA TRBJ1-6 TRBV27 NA CASSLRGGYNSPLHF TGTGCCAGCAGTTTAAGAGGGGGCTATAATTCACCCCTCCACTTT
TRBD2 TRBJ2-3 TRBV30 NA CAWSVAGTSVDTQYF TGTGCCTGGAGTGTAGCGGGGACTAGCGTAGATACGCAGTATTTT
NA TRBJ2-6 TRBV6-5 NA CASSYPRDGGANVLTF TGTGCCAGCAGTTACCCCAGGGATGGAGGGGCCAACGTCCTGACTTTC
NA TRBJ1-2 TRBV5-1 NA CASSLYQSTNYGYTF TGCGCCAGCAGCTTGTATCAGTCAACTAACTATGGCTACACCTTC
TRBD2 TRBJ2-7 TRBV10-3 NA CAIRGSGGTYEQYF TGTGCCATCAGGGGTAGCGGGGGTACCTACGAGCAGTACTTC
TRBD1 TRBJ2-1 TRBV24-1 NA CATSESGQGKYEQFF TGTGCCACCAGTGAGTCAGGACAGGGGAAGTATGAGCAGTTCTTC
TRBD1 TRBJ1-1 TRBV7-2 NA CASSLARDRNTEAFF TGTGCCAGCAGCTTAGCCCGGGACAGGAACACTGAAGCTTTCTTT
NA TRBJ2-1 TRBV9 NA CASSVVLGSSYNEQFF TGTGCCAGCAGCGTAGTACTCGGGAGCTCCTACAATGAGCAGTTCTTC
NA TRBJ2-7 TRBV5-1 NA CASRQDFYEQYF TGCGCCAGCAGACAGGATTTCTACGAGCAGTACTTC
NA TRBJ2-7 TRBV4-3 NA CASSQDLARGYEQYF TGCGCCAGCAGCCAAGATCTGGCGCGGGGCTACGAGCAGTACTTC
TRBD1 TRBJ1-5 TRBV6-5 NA CASSQGTGRNQPQHF TGTGCCAGCAGCCAAGGGACAGGGCGAAATCAGCCCCAGCATTTT
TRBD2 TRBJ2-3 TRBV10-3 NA CAKTKTSDLYTDTQYF TGTGCCAAGACGAAAACTAGCGACCTTTATACAGATACGCAGTATTTT
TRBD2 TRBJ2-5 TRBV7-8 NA CASRPTGLALTQETQYF TGTGCCAGCAGACCCACCGGACTAGCGCTTACTCAAGAGACCCAGTACTTC
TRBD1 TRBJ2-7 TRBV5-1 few CASSSVRRTGVHEQYF TGCGCCAGCAGCTCGGTCCGGAGAACAGGGGTCCACGAGCAGTACTTC
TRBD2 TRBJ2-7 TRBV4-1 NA CASRPGTMTYEQYF TGCGCCAGCAGGCCCGGGACTATGACATACGAGCAGTACTTC
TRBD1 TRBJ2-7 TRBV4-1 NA CASSQLQGLFSSYEQYF TGCGCCAGCAGCCAATTACAGGGGCTCTTCTCCTCCTACGAGCAGTACTTC
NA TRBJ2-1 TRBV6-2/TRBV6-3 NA CASSYVGGAVYNEQFF TGTGCCAGCAGTTACGTTGGTGGGGCGGTCTACAATGAGCAGTTCTTC
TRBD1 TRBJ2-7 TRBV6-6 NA CASSKGQGSSYEQYF TGTGCCAGCAGTAAAGGACAGGGGAGCTCCTACGAGCAGTACTTC
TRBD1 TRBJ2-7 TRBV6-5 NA CASSRTGHEQYF TGTGCCAGCAGTCGGACAGGGCACGAGCAGTACTTC
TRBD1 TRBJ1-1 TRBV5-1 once CASSRGLLNTEAFF TGCGCCAGCAGCAGGGGGCTATTGAACACTGAAGCTTTCTTT
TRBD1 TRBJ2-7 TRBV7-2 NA CASSLGQGAYYEQYF TGTGCCAGCAGCTTAGGTCAGGGGGCTTACTACGAGCAGTACTTC
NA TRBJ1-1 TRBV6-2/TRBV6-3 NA CASSFVRDLNTEAFF TGTGCCAGCAGTTTCGTCAGGGACTTAAACACTGAAGCTTTCTTT
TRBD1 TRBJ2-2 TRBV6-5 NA CASSQDRATGELFF TGTGCCAGCAGCCAAGACAGGGCCACCGGGGAGCTGTTTTTT